These 15 T cell receptor beta chains were sequenced from one sample in a study of T cells after yellow fever vaccination (dated by TCRdb to the late 2010s). Library creation used 5' RACE. Instrument used: Illumina HiSeq 2500. TCRdb applied fastp at Q25 and MiXCR to the public reads, then kept only in-frame beta chains. Each record represents a unique CDR3 protein, reported with the most common genes and DNA among its rows. Across this sample there are 110,000 to 150,000 distinct CDR3 sequences, with 6.6% seen only once. The ten largest clones represent under 0.7% of the sample. The treatment or condition label here, explained by the study, means: live attenuated yellow fever vaccine strain. The sample consisted of CD4+ T cells sorted from PBMCs, taken 10 days after the yellow fever booster vaccination. The receptor set was obtained from a man aged 25 to 45 who received the YFV17D yellow fever vaccine.

The chain links TRBV20-1 to TRBJ2-2; 10 nucleotides match TRBD2. CDR3 size: 18 residues. V shed 0 bases and J 4 bases; nucleotides not matched to a gene: 11. CDR1 is DFQATT and CDR2 is SNEGSKA in the germline V gene (reference sequence). CDR3: CSARDVASGSSGTGELFF. In DNA, the CDR3 is TGCAGTGCTAGAGATGTGGCTAGCGGGAGTTCTGGCACCGGGGAGCTGTTTTTT.

This clonotype was seen ten or more times. The J gene is TRBJ2-5, the V gene TRBV6-2 or TRBV6-3; D gene ambiguous. The CDR3 length is 14 residues. With 5 bases removed from V and 4 bases from J, the gap between germline ends came to 14 bases. Germline V gene lookup returns CDR1 MNHEY and CDR2 SVGEGT. The CDR3 loop is CASSQRLIGETQYF. CDR3 nucleotide sequence: TGTGCCAGCAGTCAAAGGTTAATCGGAGAGACCCAGTACTTC.

This clonotype has ten or more counts. The J gene is TRBJ2-1, the V gene TRBV6-5, with TRBD2 matching over 11 bases. Germline V gives CDR1 MNHEY, CDR2 SVGAGI. Germline trimming cut 9 bases from V and 10 bases from J; bases unmatched to any gene: 8. There are 13 residues in the CDR3. The CDR3 protein is CASSGRVSGEQFF. CDR3 sequence (DNA): TGTGCCAGTAGCGGGAGGGTCTCTGGGGAGCAGTTCTTC.

This clonotype was recorded at least ten times. The chain carries TRBV11-2 and TRBJ2-7; D unclear. The CDR3 has 16 amino acids. The ends were cut back, 1 base at V and 2 bases at J, with 15 bases in the middle. Germline V gene sequence: CDR1 SGHAT, CDR2 FQNNGV. CDR3 residues: CASSLVRGKDPYEQYF. CDR3 DNA sequence: TGTGCCAGCAGCTTAGTCCGAGGCAAGGACCCCTACGAGCAGTACTTC.

V gene TRBV5-1 combines with J gene TRBJ2-7; TRBD1 aligns across 8 bases. Looked up from germline, CDR1 is SGHRS and CDR2 is YFSETQ. The CDR3 runs to 13 residues. V shed 6 bases, J shed 2 bases, and the junction held 4 bases outside the gene matches. CDR3 sequence (DNA): TGCGCCAGCAAGAGGACAGGGACCTACGAGCAGTACTTC. Protein: CASKRTGTYEQYF.

This clonotype was seen ten or more times. The CDR3 DNA follows: TGTGCCAGCAGTGAAGCCAGGGCTAACACCGGGGAGCTGTTTTTT. Translation gives CASSEARANTGELFF. The gene calls are TRBV2 and TRBJ2-2, with D possibly TRBD1 on 5 matching bases. The CDR3 extends over 15 amino acids. V was cut by 0 bases and J by 2 bases, with 7 bases left in between. Germline V gene data show CDR1 as SNHLY and CDR2 as FYNNEI.

This clonotype was observed many times. J is TRBJ2-2 and V is TRBV7-9; no firm D call. Trimming stripped 1 base from V and 7 bases from J, with 7 bases between. CDR3 length: 13 residues. The germline V gene has CDR1 SEHNR and CDR2 FQNEAQ (reference sequence). DNA for the CDR3: TGTGCCAGCAGCTTAGTGGGAAGCGGGGAGCTGTTTTTT. Its protein is CASSLVGSGELFF.

The chain employs TRBV7-2 and TRBJ2-4; D might be TRBD1 (6 bases). From germline, CDR1 is SGHTA and CDR2 FQGNSA. V lost 3 bases to trimming and J lost 6 bases, with 12 bases between them. The CDR3 is 14 amino acids. The CDR3 nucleotides are TGTGCCAGCAGCTTTTCAGGGGCATCAAACATTCAGTACTTC. Residues: CASSFSGASNIQYF.

Note on this clonotype: This may stem from a read error, because a much larger clone lies one nucleotide away. V gene TRBV7-3 combines with J gene TRBJ2-3, with TRBD2 matching over 8 bases. Looked up from germline, CDR1 is SGHTA and CDR2 is FQGTGA. Trimming removed 1 base from V and 6 bases from J; junction bases left unmatched: 9. CDR3 size: 16 residues. CDR3 bases: TGTGCCAGCAGCTTAATAGCGGGGCCTTATATTGATACGCAGTATTTT. Protein sequence: CASSLIAGPYIDTQYF.

This clonotype was recorded a few times. This chain connects TRBV5-6 to TRBJ2-1, with 9 bases that match TRBD2. With V trimmed by 3 bases and J by 4 bases, 5 bases remained unmatched. This CDR3 is built from 15 residues. CDR1 and CDR2 from the germline V gene are SGHDT and YYEEEE. The CDR3 region is CASSYRTSVYNEQFF. The CDR3 DNA is TGTGCCAGCAGCTACCGGACTAGCGTATACAATGAGCAGTTCTTC.

Notes on this clonotype: No DNA is shown, since the ends of the CDR3 on it are uncertain; the CDR3 is the one TCRdb lists. The rearrangement uses TRBV7-5 and TRBJ2-1; the listed D gene, TRBD2, was not tested against the DNA. TRBV7-5 is assigned pseudogene status. Ends included, the CDR3 has 20 residues. The CDR3 sequence is CSPVPPGSRWALSSYNEQFF.

In this sample, this clonotype turned up many times. V usage is TRBV28 and J usage is TRBJ2-2; 9 nucleotides line up with TRBD2. Germline CDR1 reads MDHEN; CDR2 reads SYDVKM. The trim removed 11 bases at V and 9 bases at J, leaving 13 bases unmatched. The CDR3 runs to 14 residues. In DNA, the CDR3 is TGTGCCTCCGGTGGCGGGAGGGCCGTCCGGGAGCTGTTTTTT. It codes for CASGGGRAVRELFF. Variable domain in full (rest from reference TRBV28 and TRBJ2-2): DVKVTQSSRYLVKRTGEKVFLECVQDMDHENMFWYRQDPGLGLRLIYFSYDVKMKEKGDIPEGYSVSREKKERFSLILESASTNQTSMYLCASGGGRAVRELFFGEGSRLTVL.

This clonotype was seen a handful of times. This CDR3 is CASSMAGSGANVLTF. The CDR3 bases are TGTGCCAGTAGTATGGCGGGATCTGGGGCCAACGTCCTGACTTTC. This chain connects TRBV19 to TRBJ2-6, with D possibly matching TRBD2 (6 bases). Deletions cut 3 bases from V and 1 base from J, with 7 bases between. This CDR3 is 15 amino acids long. CDR1 is LNHDA and CDR2 is SQIVND in the germline V gene (reference sequence). Based on the CDR3 plus reference TRBV19 and TRBJ2-6, the full variable domain is DGGITQSPKYLFRKEGQNVTLSCEQNLNHDAMYWYRQDPGQGLRLIYYSQIVNDFQKGDIAEGYSVSREKKESFPLTVTSAQKNPTAFYLCASSMAGSGANVLTFGAGSRLTVL.

This clonotype has ten or more counts. The chain joins TRBV6-5 to TRBJ1-3; D is undetermined. Germline loops: CDR1 MNHEY, CDR2 SVGAGI. The V and J ends lost 4 bases and 4 bases respectively, with 17 bases between them. CDR3 length equals 16 residues. CDR3 coding DNA: TGTGCCAGCAGTTCCACGCCCGGGCATGGGGGAAACACCATATATTTT. This codes for CASSSTPGHGGNTIYF.

In its sample, this clonotype was seen many times. This chain connects TRBV27 to TRBJ2-3; D not resolved. The CDR3 is 13 residues long. Trimming pared 0 bases from V and 6 bases from J, leaving 7 bases between. CDR1 is MNHEY, CDR2 SMNVEV, per germline (reference sequence). In DNA form, the CDR3 reads TGTGCCAGCAGTTTATCCCTAGGGGATACGCAGTATTTT. Protein product: CASSLSLGDTQYF.